This T cell receptor beta chain was captured by sequencing in a study of T cell repertoires in cytomegalovirus infection. In the study overall: The public TCR beta signatures pointed to both CMV infection and matching HLA type.

The ends lost 5 bases at V and 1 base at J; junction bases unmatched: 7. This CDR3 has 16 amino acids. Germline V gene lookup returns CDR1 SEHNR and CDR2 FQNEAQ (reference sequence). In TCRdb, the reads were re-called with MiXCR into one record per CDR3 protein. The data hold 80,000 to 130,000 distinct CDR3 sequences, with roughly a quarter observed a single time. This clonotype was counted ten times or more. This receptor was obtained from a human donor in good health (CMV status not recorded). Some clones in this sample may be carry-over from other donors' samples. The chain couples TRBV7-9 to TRBJ2-1, with 8 bases that match TRBD2. The sample was CD8+ T cells from PBMCs. The CDR3: CASSGISGNSYNEQFF. As DNA, the CDR3 is TGTGCCAGCAGCGGGATTAGCGGGAATTCCTACAATGAGCAGTTCTTC.